The 29 T cell receptor beta chains in this list originate from one sample, sequenced in a study of blood T cell repertoires in COVID-19. The table came from immunoSEQ multiplex PCR; TCRdb's copy has only in-frame clones and leaves some out. The data hold about 190,000 clones, with about 91% observed a single time. The sequenced sample consisted of peripheral blood. The receptors were sampled from a woman aged 25-40 years with acute or convalescent COVID-19.

The chain has TRBV18 and TRBJ2-3; 7 nucleotides agree with TRBD1. CDR3 length equals 15 residues. V shed 2 bases, J shed 0 bases, and the junction held 2 bases outside the gene matches. Germline assignment: CDR1 KGHSH and CDR2 LQKENI. DNA of the CDR3: TGTGCCAGCTCACCATCGACAGGGAGCACAGATACGCAGTATTTT. Amino acid sequence: CASSPSTGSTDTQYF.

The chain employs TRBV27 and TRBJ2-7; TRBD2 matches at 10 bases. Germline-derived CDR1 and CDR2 are MNHEY and SMNVEV (reference sequence). Trimming removed 7 bases from V and 4 bases from J; junction bases left unmatched: 13. The CDR3 sequence is 16 residues long. The CDR3 nucleotides are TGTGCCAGCACCCCCATAGCGGGAGGACCCCGTTACGAGCAGTACTTC. Translated, it gives CASTPIAGGPRYEQYF.

The rearrangement uses TRBV3-1 (or the pseudogene TRBV3-2) and TRBJ2-1; 9 bases match TRBD2. The CDR3 totals 15 residues. Trimming removed 1 base from V and 9 bases from J; junction bases left unmatched: 7. The germline V gene has CDR1 LGHDT and CDR2 YNNKEL (reference sequence). The CDR3 loop reads CASSQGGRAQGEQFF. The CDR3 DNA follows: TGTGCCAGCAGCCAAGGCGGGAGGGCCCAAGGTGAGCAGTTCTTC.

The sample holds a few counts of this clone. This chain joins TRBV18 and TRBJ2-7, with TRBD1 identical over 7 bases. Germline-derived CDR1 and CDR2 are KGHSH and LQKENI. The CDR3 extends over 13 amino acids. V dropped 3 bases and J dropped 5; count of bases not matched to a gene: 4. This CDR3 is CASSPADRHEQYF. In DNA, the CDR3 is TGTGCCAGCTCACCCGCGGACAGGCACGAGCAGTACTTC.

The chain combines TRBV20-1 with TRBJ2-3; D is perhaps TRBD2 (6 bases). The CDR3 has 13 amino acids. V lost 6 bases and J lost 5, with 15 bases in between. The germline CDR1 and CDR2 sequences are DFQATT and SNEGSKA (reference sequence). The CDR3 sequence: CSASRTTIDTQYF. CDR3 DNA sequence: TGCAGTGCCAGTAGGACTACCATAGATACGCAGTATTTT.

The chain is built from TRBV9 and TRBJ2-5, with 13 bases aligning to TRBD2. Germline CDR1 SGDLS, CDR2 YYNGEE. This CDR3 is built from 18 residues. V shed 0 bases, J shed 5 bases, and the junction held 10 bases outside the gene matches. CDR3 nucleotide sequence: TGTGCCAGCAGCGTAGCTACTAGCGGGAGGGCCCGGAGGGAGACCCAGTACTTC. Translation: CASSVATSGRARRETQYF.

J is TRBJ2-1 and V is TRBV6-4; no clear D. Trimming removed 3 bases from V and 3 bases from J, with 6 bases in between. Germline V gene sequence: CDR1 MRHNA, CDR2 SNTAGT. This CDR3 contains 13 residues. CDR3 residues: CASSEEHYNEQFF. The CDR3 nucleotides read TGTGCCAGCAGTGAAGAACACTACAATGAGCAGTTCTTC.

The CDR3 DNA is TGTGCCAGTGGCCGGACTAGCGGGAGTATTCTCTCCGAGCAGTACTTC. Amino acid sequence: CASGRTSGSILSEQYF. This chain links TRBV19 with TRBJ2-7; TRBD2 matches 13 bases. Germline V gene data show CDR1 as LNHDA and CDR2 as SQIVND (reference sequence). Germline trimming cut 8 bases from V and 6 bases from J; bases unmatched to any gene: 13. The CDR3 length is 16 residues.

The rearrangement uses TRBV5-1 and TRBJ1-6, with D hard to call. Between the trimmed V and J ends, which lost 4 bases and 7 bases, there was a span of 12 bases. Germline-derived CDR1 and CDR2 are SGHRS and YFSETQ. The CDR3 spans 14 residues. The CDR3 region has the DNA TGCGCCAGCAGCGCCGGGATTGGAAATTCACCCCTCCACTTT. This encodes CASSAGIGNSPLHF. Full variable domain (missing parts from reference TRBV5-1 and TRBJ1-6): KAGVTQTPRYLIKTRGQQVTLSCSPISGHRSVSWYQQTPGQGLQFLFEYFSETQRNKGNFPGRFSGRQFSNSRSEMNVSTLELGDSALYLCASSAGIGNSPLHFGNGTRLTVT.

The gene calls are TRBV5-1 and TRBJ2-2; TRBD2 matches at 12 bases. With V trimmed by 4 bases and J by 7 bases, 11 bases remained unmatched. This CDR3 has 17 amino acids. Germline-derived CDR1 and CDR2 are SGHRS and YFSETQ. CDR3 sequence (DNA): TGCGCCAGCAGCCCTTGGTTGACTAGCGGGAGTAACGGGGAGCTGTTTTTT. Translation: CASSPWLTSGSNGELFF.

This clone came up once. The chain uses TRBV7-5 and TRBJ2-7; the table's D call, TRBD1, was not checked against the DNA. TRBV7-5 is listed as a pseudogene. CDR3 length: 15 residues. The CDR3 sequence: CARSLMGATSYEQYF. The CDR3 DNA sequence: TGTGCCAGAAGCTTAATGGGGGCGACTTCCTACGAGCAGTACTTC.

V usage is TRBV7-2 and J usage is TRBJ2-3; D might be TRBD1 (5 bases). The CDR3 runs to 14 residues. V lost 5 bases, J lost 2 bases, and 11 bases lay in between. Germline V gene lookup returns CDR1 SGHTA and CDR2 FQGNSA. CDR3 DNA: TGTGCCAGCAGCCTTCAGGGAATCACAGATACGCAGTATTTT. Translation: CASSLQGITDTQYF.

This clone was observed a few times. The rearrangement links TRBV7-9 to TRBJ2-3, with 12 bases lining up with TRBD2. Trimming at V came to 0 bases and at J to 6 bases, leaving 10 bases not matched to a gene. The CDR3 spans 18 residues. Germline assignment: CDR1 SEHNR and CDR2 FQNEAQ (reference sequence). Written as DNA, the CDR3 is TGTGCCAGCAGCTTAGCGTTGACTAGCGGGAGCGGGGGCGATACGCAGTATTTT. Translated: CASSLALTSGSGGDTQYF.

J is TRBJ2-3 and V is TRBV3-1 (or the pseudogene TRBV3-2), with 7 nucleotides matching TRBD2. V was pared by 4 bases and J by 11 bases, with 6 bases of the junction left unmatched. In germline, CDR1 is LGHDT, CDR2 YNNKEL (reference sequence). The CDR3 is 12 residues long. The CDR3 coding sequence is TGTGCCAGCAGCCTAGGGAGGGTAGGGCAGTATTTT. Protein: CASSLGRVGQYF.

The gene calls are TRBV5-1 and TRBJ1-6; no definite D call. V lost 4 bases to trimming and J lost 5 bases, with 10 bases between them. This CDR3 is 14 amino acids long. Germline V CDR1 and CDR2: SGHRS, YFSETQ. The CDR3 is CASSLITDNSPLHF. Here the CDR3 DNA reads TGCGCCAGCAGCCTCATTACTGATAATTCACCCCTCCACTTT.

The rearrangement links TRBV5-5 to TRBJ2-5, with 12 bases aligning to TRBD2. Germline V gives CDR1 SGHKS, CDR2 YYEKEE (reference sequence). Losses at the gene ends were 0 bases for V and 4 bases for J; bases not matched to a gene: 7. This CDR3 spans 17 amino acids. CDR3 bases: TGTGCCAGCAGCTTGGCGGTGACTAGCGGGAGTATAGAGACCCAGTACTTC. This translates into CASSLAVTSGSIETQYF.

The rearrangement uses TRBV6-6 and TRBJ2-1, with unresolved D. This CDR3 is built from 11 residues. V was pared by 7 bases and J by 13 bases, with 14 bases between. Germline assignment: CDR1 MNHNY and CDR2 SVGAGI (reference sequence). Here the CDR3 DNA reads TGTGCCAGCACTATAAAAAACGTTCAGTTCTTC. It yields the protein CASTIKNVQFF.

V and J are TRBV18 and TRBJ2-1, with 8 positions matching TRBD1. The V segment lost 6 bases and the J segment 5 bases; nucleotides outside the gene matches: 9. This CDR3 comprises 15 residues. Per germline, CDR1 KGHSH and CDR2 LQKENI. The CDR3: CASSLGQGGHNEQFF. In DNA, the CDR3 is TGTGCCAGCTCGCTTGGACAGGGCGGCCACAATGAGCAGTTCTTC.

V and J are TRBV19 and TRBJ2-7; D is possibly TRBD2 (6 bases). This CDR3 has 14 amino acids. The germline gives CDR1 LNHDA, CDR2 SQIVND (reference sequence). Trimming removed 1 base at V and 2 bases at J, with 9 bases between. CDR3 loop: CASSIGSGTYEQYF. Written as DNA, the CDR3 is TGTGCCAGTAGTATAGGTAGCGGAACCTACGAGCAGTACTTC.

The chain combines TRBV2 with TRBJ2-2, with a possible D match to TRBD2 (5 bases). The CDR3 sequence is 15 residues long. Germline CDR1 and CDR2: SNHLY and FYNNEI. CDR3 sequence (DNA): TGTGTCATCGTTTCTCGGACTGGAAACACCGGGGAGCTGTTTTTT. Its translation is CVIVSRTGNTGELFF.

V usage is TRBV11-2 and J usage is TRBJ1-2, with D perhaps matching TRBD1 (5 bases). V shed 4 bases and J shed 12 bases, with 15 bases lying between them. Germline CDR1 SGHAT, CDR2 FQNNGV. The CDR3 is made up of 12 amino acids. The CDR3 reads CASSSRQIGNTF. Written as DNA, the CDR3 is TGTGCCAGCAGCTCAAGACAGATAGGAAACACCTTC.

This chain's CDR3 is CATSHLTGTNEQFF. As DNA, the CDR3 is TGTGCCACCAGCCATTTAACAGGAACAAATGAGCAGTTCTTC. This sequence joins TRBV27 and TRBJ2-1; a possible D gene is TRBD1 (5 bases). Trimming removed 10 bases at V and 7 bases at J, with 20 bases between. The CDR3 loop spans 14 amino acids. CDR1 and CDR2 (germline): MNHEY, SMNVEV (reference sequence).

The rearrangement joins TRBV29-1 to TRBJ1-2; D unresolved. Germline V gives CDR1 SQVTM, CDR2 ANQGSEA. Trimming stripped 7 bases from V and 1 base from J, with 10 bases between. CDR3 length equals 12 residues. The CDR3 bases are TGCAGCGCCGGTATCCATAACTATGGCTACACCTTC. It yields the protein CSAGIHNYGYTF.

This clone was counted a single time. The chain is built from TRBV9 and TRBJ2-5; 7 nucleotides match TRBD1. V gave up 3 bases and J gave up 5 bases; unmatched junction bases: 7. Per the germline V gene, CDR1 is SGDLS and CDR2 is YYNGEE. The CDR3 spans 14 residues. The CDR3, as DNA: TGTGCCAGCAGCGCCACTCCAGGGGGTGAGACCCAGTACTTC. Protein product: CASSATPGGETQYF.

The chain recombines TRBV5-1 with TRBJ2-5; TRBD2 aligns across 8 bases. The CDR3 has 15 amino acids. V trimming: 0 bases; J trimming: 2 bases; junction bases outside the gene matches: 3. Per the germline V gene, CDR1 is SGHRS and CDR2 is YFSETQ. The CDR3 protein is CASSLVASGQETQYF. For the CDR3, the DNA is TGCGCCAGCAGCTTGGTGGCTAGCGGGCAAGAGACCCAGTACTTC.

With respect to this clone: One junction end disagrees with the germline gene, perhaps due to a read error. The chain links TRBV7-7 to TRBJ2-7; D may be TRBD2 (5 bases). Per the germline V gene, CDR1 is SSHAT and CDR2 is FNYEAQ (reference sequence). The CDR3 runs 13 residues. The CDR3 region has the DNA TGTGCTAGCAGCTTAGCGTTTGGAGACGAGCAGTACTTC. Protein: CASSLAFGDEQYF.

V gene TRBV30 combines with J gene TRBJ2-1, with D hard to call. The CDR3 extends over 12 amino acids. V was clipped by 5 bases and J by 8 bases, with 13 bases between them. CDR1 is GTSNPN, CDR2 SVGIG, per germline (reference sequence). The CDR3 region is CAWAWRAHEQFF. The CDR3 bases are TGTGCCTGGGCCTGGAGAGCCCATGAGCAGTTCTTC.

The chain has TRBV14 and TRBJ1-2; D gene ambiguous. This CDR3 spans 14 amino acids. Trimming stripped 2 bases from V and 0 bases from J, with 7 bases between. The germline CDR1 and CDR2 sequences are SGHDN and FVKESK. DNA for the CDR3: TGTGCCAGCAGCCAACGCCCGGCTAACTATGGCTACACCTTC. The encoded protein is CASSQRPANYGYTF.

The J gene is TRBJ2-5, the V gene TRBV9, with 9 bases lining up with TRBD2. Germline V gives CDR1 SGDLS, CDR2 YYNGEE. V dropped 4 bases and J dropped 3; count of bases not matched to a gene: 4. This CDR3 is 14 amino acids long. CDR3 loop: CASSPRLAEETQYF. The CDR3 DNA sequence: TGTGCCAGCAGCCCCCGACTAGCGGAAGAGACCCAGTACTTC.